Reported below is one TCR beta chain. Its antigen remains unknown. The source of the sample is a study of cytotoxic CD8 clonotypes in ibrutinib-treated CLL. Sequencing was designed to attain a depth spanning 1 in 200,000 to 1 in 1 million T cells. The protocol was immunoSEQ multiplex PCR, while the TCRdb copy is restricted to in-frame clones and leaves out a portion. The table lists 25,000 to 30,000 clones, around 85% of them singletons, with about 7.6% in the top ten. V shed 5 bases and J 2 bases; nucleotides not matched to a gene: 5. Germline loops: CDR1 MNHEY, CDR2 SVGAGI. The CDR3 runs to 15 residues. Study-wide results and caveats: Clonality grew at ibrutinib response; at progression, it decreased back toward baseline.

The material was PBMCs, obtained after 24 months of ibrutinib treatment. This sequence originates from a human donor with chronic lymphocytic leukemia. The chain is built from TRBV6-5 and TRBJ2-1, with 8 bases aligning to TRBD2. Here the CDR3 DNA reads TGTGCCAGCAGTACCAGCGGGGGCGCCTACAATGAGCAGTTCTTC. This codes for CASSTSGGAYNEQFF.